This entry features one TCR beta chain sequence. The sample is drawn from a study of shared clonotypes between healthy human individuals. This table comes from immunoSEQ multiplex PCR, and its TCRdb copy is limited to in-frame clones, with some not included. The sample comprises fewer than 3 million clones, roughly 90% of which are singletons, and approximately 0.39% rests with the top ten. Germline CDR1 reads SGHRS; CDR2 reads YFSETQ. V lost 7 bases, J lost 2 bases, and 9 bases lay in between. This CDR3 is built from 12 residues. The sample was naive CD4+ T cells from PBMCs. This sample's subset: CD45RA+ positively selected. This clonotype was sampled from a man in his late teens or twenties in good health. Some clones in this sample may be carry-over from other donors' samples. The genes are TRBV5-1 and TRBJ2-5; D gene ambiguous. CDR3 sequence (DNA): TGCGCCAGCGCTATGGGGCAAGAGACCCAGTACTTC. This encodes CASAMGQETQYF.